This T cell receptor (beta chain) was profiled in a study of blood T cell repertoires in COVID-19. Study background: Acute-phase and convalescent COVID-19 samples originated in the United States, Italy and Spain. Sources were T cells, B-cell-depleted T cells, or PBMCs; the material itself was cDNA or gDNA.

V shed 10 bases, J shed 3 bases, and the junction held 9 bases outside the gene matches. The germline V gene encodes CDR1 MNHEY and CDR2 SVGAGI. There are 15 residues in the CDR3. Clones were sequenced by immunoSEQ multiplex PCR, and TCRdb holds only the in-frame ones, with some missing. The table lists 150,000 or so clones, around 87% of them singletons. The sample taken for sequencing was peripheral blood. The gene calls are TRBV6-5 and TRBJ1-5; 10 bases align to TRBD1. The source is an elderly man with acute or convalescent COVID-19. CDR3 DNA: TGTGCCACTTCGACCGGGACAGGGGTCAATCAGCCCCAGCATTTT. Encoded protein: CATSTGTGVNQPQHF.